This T cell receptor (beta chain) was identified in a study of OX40 agonist ivuxolimab in advanced cancers. Germline values: CDR1 SQVTM, CDR2 ANQGSEA. The V end lost 7 bases, the J end lost 3 bases, and 9 bases lay between the germline ends. The length of the CDR3 is 11 residues. The protocol was immunoSEQ multiplex PCR, while the TCRdb copy is restricted to in-frame clones and leaves out a portion. The sample carries more than 85,000 clones, about 83% recorded once. The TCR was taken from an adult with an advanced solid tumor such as melanoma, head and neck, liver or kidney cancer. This sequence joins TRBV29-1 and TRBJ1-1; a weak D match, TRBD1 (5 bases). The sequenced sample was CD4+ or CD8+ T cells sorted from blood, obtained in a trial of the OX40 agonist ivuxolimab. CDR3 loop: CSARVHTEAFF. CDR3 coding DNA: TGCAGCGCCAGGGTTCACACTGAAGCTTTCTTT.